The T cell receptor (beta chain) described here comes from a study of long-term antiretroviral therapy in people with HIV. Study-level background: The immediate-ART recommendation dates to 2015, and the earliest samples predate it by about a decade.

Regarding this clone: As yet, its antigen is unknown.

V lost 5 bases, J lost 0 bases, and 28 bases lay in between. This CDR3 has 20 amino acids. The germline CDR1 and CDR2 sequences are MNHEY and SMNVEV (reference sequence). Run at survey level, the immunoSEQ assay was version v3.0. Sequencing was performed with immunoSEQ multiplex PCR; in TCRdb, only in-frame clones are kept and a portion is missing. The data hold 25,000 or so clones, with about 85% observed a single time. Study results and limitations: Spans of CDR3 length were tighter for HIV repertoires than for controls. Diversity went up after ART and still fell short of transplant donor controls.

This clonotype originated in a woman in her thirties with HIV. J is TRBJ1-1 and V is TRBV27, with D perhaps matching TRBD1 (6 bases). This material consisted of unsorted PBMCs, taken 1.9 years after starting antiretroviral therapy. CDR3 region: CASSPRRDKPLGLMNTEAFF. For the CDR3, the DNA is TGTGCCAGCAGTCCGAGGAGGGACAAACCGTTGGGCCTCATGAACACTGAAGCTTTCTTT.